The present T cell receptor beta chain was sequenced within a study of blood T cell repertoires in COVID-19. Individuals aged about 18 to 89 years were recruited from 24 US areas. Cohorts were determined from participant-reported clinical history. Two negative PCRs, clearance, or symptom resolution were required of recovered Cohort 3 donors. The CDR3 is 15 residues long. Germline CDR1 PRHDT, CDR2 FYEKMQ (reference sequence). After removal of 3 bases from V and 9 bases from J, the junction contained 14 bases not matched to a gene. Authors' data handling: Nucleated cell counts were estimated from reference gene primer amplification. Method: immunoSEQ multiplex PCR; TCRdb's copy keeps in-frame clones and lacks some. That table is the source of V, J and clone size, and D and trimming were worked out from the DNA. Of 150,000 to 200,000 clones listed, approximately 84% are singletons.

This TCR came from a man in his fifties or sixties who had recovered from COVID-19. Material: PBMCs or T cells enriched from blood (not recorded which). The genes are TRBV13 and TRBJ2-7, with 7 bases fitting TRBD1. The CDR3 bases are TGTGCCAGCAGCTTCCGGGACAGACCCACCGCGGGGCAGTACTTC. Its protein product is CASSFRDRPTAGQYF. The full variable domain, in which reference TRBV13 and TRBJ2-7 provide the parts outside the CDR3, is AAGVIQSPRHLIKEKRETATLKCYPIPRHDTVYWYQQGPGQDPQFLISFYEKMQSDKGSIPDRFSAQQFSDYHSELNMSSLELGDSALYFCASSFRDRPTAGQYFGPGTRLTVT.